This T cell receptor (beta chain) is from a study of blood T cell repertoires in COVID-19 (dated by TCRdb to about 2020). Background on the whole study: Samples from collaborators originated in the United States, Italy and Spain and spanned both the acute and convalescent phases of COVID-19. The material from the prospective study consisted of cDNA or gDNA derived from T cells, B-cell-depleted T cells, or PBMCs. The dataset comprised deeply sampled blood TCRbeta repertoires from subjects exposed to, actively infected with, or recovered from COVID-19. The repertoires were released in a freely available public database intended as a resource for research on the immune response to SARS-CoV-2. The samples were drawn from two sources: the first 160 participants of the ongoing ImmuneRACE study, and 950 to 1,500 subjects contributed by 6 global collaborators. The sample metadata nearly always contained a de-identified subject ID, COVID-19 status, age in years and sex. Where HLA class I and class II types were available, the types were taken from metadata supplied by the sample provider, not from assay-based typing. Findings and caveats that apply to the study as a whole: Clinical and demographic metadata were provided uncurated, with the amount varying by source and participant.

TCRbeta CDR3 regions were amplified from genomic DNA using the immunoSEQ Assay, a bias-controlled multiplex PCR. In the original analysis: The number of nucleated cells in each sample was estimated by amplification of reference gene primers within the assay. To quantify the absolute abundance of each unique TCRbeta CDR3 rearrangement, sequence reads were collapsed and filtered. For each sample, productive Simpson clonality was calculated by taking the square root of Simpson's diversity index across productive rearrangements. Here the immuneACCESS table is served through TCRdb, limited to in-frame sequences with V and J called. Missing clones are a known gap in these copies; in checked studies unresolved V genes cover under half, and the rest lacks a known reason. The DNA gave D and trimming, while V, J and clone size come from that table. In all, the sample holds some 240,000 clones, and about 80% of those were seen once. The top ten hold about 9.5% of the sample.

The collaborating institutions used their own protocols to collect whole blood in K2EDTA tubes. For TCRbeta analysis, collaborator samples were shipped as frozen whole blood, as isolated PBMCs, or as DNA extracted from either sample type. Notes on this clone: Its recognized antigen is unknown. Base qualities are not recorded, but no much larger clone differs from it by a single base.

This clonotype was sampled from a woman older than 75 with acute or convalescent COVID-19. The sequenced sample consisted of peripheral blood.

The sequenced DNA: TGTGCCAGCAGTTACTCGGGAGACGATCAGCCCCAGCATTTT. This gives the protein CASSYSGDDQPQHF. The chain couples TRBV6-6 to TRBJ1-5, with no confidently assigned D gene. V sheds 0 bases and J sheds 5 bases, leaving 8 bases between their ends. Spanning cysteine to phenylalanine, the CDR3 consists of 14 amino acids. The entry retains the CDR3 DNA only, 42 bases that are in frame from base 1. The germline V gene (reference sequence) sets CDR1 to MNHNY and CDR2 to SVGAGI.